The clone carrying this TCR beta chain occurred many times. First-strand cDNA used TRAV- and TRBV-specific primers, covering alpha and beta chains. Both a constant-region primer and a V-primer adapter served to amplify TCRs across 20 to 25 PCR cycles. The isolated mRNA underwent amplification through in vitro transcription. TCRdb re-called the reads with MiXCR, one entry per CDR3 protein. The sample lists 95,000 to 100,000 distinct CDR3 sequences; 20% to 25% were seen once. Time point denoted: after trial treatment. The treatment was: LDRT plus nivolumab, ipilimumab, low-dose cyclophosphamide and aspirin (RACIN trial). Low-dose radiotherapy and low-dose cyclophosphamide, together with aspirin, ipilimumab and nivolumab, were given to donors. Solid tumors that lacked tumor-infiltrating lymphocytes and were advanced were present in eligible patients. Looked up from germline, CDR1 is LGHNA and CDR2 is YNFKEQ. V trimming: 4 bases; J trimming: 1 base; junction bases outside the gene matches: 15. The CDR3 spans 18 residues.

This entry comes from a study of low-dose radiotherapy and immunotherapy resistance in tumors. As for the study in general: Daily intake of oral aspirin 300 mg by patients lasted four cycles and began on cycle 1 day 1.

This TCR derives from a male donor with prostate cancer. This material consisted of PBMCs, taken after low-dose radiotherapy plus immunotherapy. The rearrangement links TRBV4-2 to TRBJ1-2; 7 positions agree with TRBD1. CDR3 sequence: CASSLRSTRDSLNYGYTF. The CDR3 region has the DNA TGTGCCAGCAGCCTCAGATCCACCCGGGACAGCCTTAACTATGGCTACACCTTC.